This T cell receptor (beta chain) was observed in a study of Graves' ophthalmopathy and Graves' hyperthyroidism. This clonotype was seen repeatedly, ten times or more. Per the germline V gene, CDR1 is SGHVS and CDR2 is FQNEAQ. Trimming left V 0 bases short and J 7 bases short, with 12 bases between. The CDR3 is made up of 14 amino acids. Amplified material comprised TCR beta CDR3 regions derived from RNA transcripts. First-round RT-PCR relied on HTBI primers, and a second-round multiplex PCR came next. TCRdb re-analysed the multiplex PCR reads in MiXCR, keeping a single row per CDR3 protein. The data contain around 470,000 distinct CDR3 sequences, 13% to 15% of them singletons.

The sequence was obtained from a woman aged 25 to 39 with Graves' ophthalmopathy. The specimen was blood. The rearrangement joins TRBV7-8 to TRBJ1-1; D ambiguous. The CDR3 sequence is CASSLASTFDEAFF. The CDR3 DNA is TGTGCCAGCAGCTTAGCGTCAACCTTCGATGAAGCTTTCTTT.